The 8 T cell receptor beta chains below come from one sample, sequenced in a study of tissue T cells after allogeneic stem cell transplantation. Time point specified: mouse harvest day 14 after allogeneic transplant. Each mouse received 10^7 T-cell-depleted marrow cells plus 10^6 splenic CD5+ T cells by tail vein. Using immunoSEQ multiplex PCR, the repertoire was profiled, and TCRdb retains in-frame clones only, with some absent. The sample carries roughly 3,000 clones, roughly 44% recorded once. The source material was lymph node tissue. These TCRs come from a female BALB/c mouse given C57BL/6 T cells with graft-versus-host disease after an allogeneic hematopoietic cell transplant.

The table lists this clone with a few counts. Gene names follow the mouse nomenclature. The read finishes 1 residue shy of the CDR3 end, and the germline J gene is used to complete it. This chain joins TRBV3 and TRBJ2-7, with D tentatively TRBD2 (7 bases). CDR1 is SNHLY and CDR2 is FYNGKV in the germline V gene (reference sequence). CDR3 length equals 14 residues. Trimming shortened V by 4 bases and J by 0 bases, and 10 bases separated the two germline ends. CDR3 in amino acids: CASSWGASSYEQYF. The DNA read from the CDR3 is TGTGCCAGCAGCTGGGGGGCGAGCTCCTATGAACAGTAC.

Worth noting for this clone: The germline and genes are mouse ones. Read data end 1 residue before the CDR3 end; the end is taken from the germline J gene. The rearrangement joins TRBV26 to TRBJ1-1, with D unclear. This CDR3 comprises 13 residues. Germline CDR1 reads KGHPV; CDR2 reads FQNQEV (reference sequence). Trimming shortened V by 5 bases and J by 0 bases, and 7 bases separated the two germline ends. The DNA read from the CDR3 is TGTGCCAGCAGTGAACAAGCAAACACAGAAGTCTTC. This codes for CASSEQANTEVF. The entire CDR3 is CASSEQANTEVFF. The entire variable domain, with the rest obtained from reference TRBV26 and TRBJ1-1, is as follows: NSKVIQTPRYLVKGQGQKAKMRCIPEKGHPVVFWYQQNKNNEFKFLINFQNQEVLQQIDMTEKRFSAECPSNSPCSLEIQSSEAGDSALYLCASSEQANTEVFFGKGTRLTVV.

Turning to this clone: Mouse gene names apply. The read terminates 1 residue ahead of where the CDR3 ends, so the germline J gene completes it. The chain uses TRBV3 and TRBJ2-2; D is undetermined. Trimming left V 3 bases short and J 1 base short, with 3 bases between. CDR1 SNHLY and CDR2 FYNGKV come from the germline V gene (reference sequence). There are 13 residues in the CDR3. The part of the CDR3 DNA that was read is TGTGCCAGCAGCTTGAGAAACACCGGGCAGCTCTAC. Its protein is CASSLRNTGQLY. The whole CDR3 region reads CASSLRNTGQLYF. The entire variable domain, with the rest obtained from reference TRBV3 and TRBJ2-2, is as follows: GPKVLQIPSHQIIDMGQMVTLNCDPVSNHLYFYWYKQILGQQMEFLVNFYNGKVMEKSKLFKDQFSVERPDGSYFTLKIQPTALEDSAVYFCASSLRNTGQLYFGEGSKLTVL.

For this clone: The gene names here belong to mouse. Read data end 1 residue before the CDR3 end; the end is taken from the germline J gene. The V and J genes are TRBV26 and TRBJ2-3; a weak D match, TRBD2 (7 bases). CDR1 is KGHPV, CDR2 FQNQEV, per germline (reference sequence). The CDR3 is 14 amino acids. V was trimmed by 8 bases and J by 1 base, leaving 13 bases between them. The chain's CDR3 is CASGRGAGAETLYF. Partial CDR3 DNA: TGTGCCAGCGGGAGGGGGGCTGGTGCAGAAACGCTGTAT.

This clone was counted a few times. Mouse gene names apply. The CDR3 end lies 1 residue beyond the end of the read and is filled in from the germline J gene. The V and J genes are TRBV26 and TRBJ1-1; D ambiguous. The germline CDR1 and CDR2 sequences are KGHPV and FQNQEV (reference sequence). The CDR3 spans 13 residues. V shed 3 bases and J shed 0 bases, with 5 bases lying between them. The CDR3 reads CASSLGTNTEVFF. Incomplete CDR3 DNA: TGTGCCAGCAGTCTCGGGACAAACACAGAAGTCTTC.

Only a few counts were recorded for this clone. These gene names are mouse names. The read stops 1 residue short of the end of the CDR3; the missing end is completed from the germline J gene. The chain has TRBV13-3 and TRBJ1-2, with TRBD1 matching 8 bases. This CDR3 spans 14 amino acids. V lost 2 bases to trimming and J lost 2 bases; unmatched junction nucleotides: 2. Looked up from germline, CDR1 is NNHDY and CDR2 is SYVADS. The CDR3 loop is CASSEDRVNSDYTF. The part of the CDR3 DNA that was read is TGTGCCAGCAGTGAGGACAGGGTGAACTCCGACTACACC.

Of note for this clone: These gene names are mouse names. The part of the CDR3 DNA that was read is TGTGCCAGCAGCCGACAGGGGGCTAGTGCAGAAACGCTGTAT. Protein sequence: CASSRQGASAETLY. The full CDR3 protein reads CASSRQGASAETLYF. The chain carries TRBV26 and TRBJ2-3, with 10 nucleotides matching TRBD1. The read finishes 1 residue shy of the CDR3 end, and the germline J gene is used to complete it. The CDR3 has 15 amino acids. Per germline, CDR1 KGHPV and CDR2 FQNQEV (reference sequence). Losses at the gene ends were 6 bases for V and 0 bases for J; bases not matched to a gene: 3. Full variable domain (outside the CDR3, taken from reference TRBV26 and TRBJ2-3): NSKVIQTPRYLVKGQGQKAKMRCIPEKGHPVVFWYQQNKNNEFKFLINFQNQEVLQQIDMTEKRFSAECPSNSPCSLEIQSSEAGDSALYLCASSRQGASAETLYFGSGTRLTVL.

In this sample, this clone turned up a few times. The listed genes are named as in mouse. The read terminates 1 residue ahead of where the CDR3 ends, so the germline J gene completes it. The V and J genes are TRBV13-2 and TRBJ2-3, with no clear D. The germline V and J ends were trimmed by 0 bases and 0 bases, with 8 bases remaining between them. Looked up from germline, CDR1 is NNHNN and CDR2 is SYGAGS (reference sequence). CDR3 size: 15 residues. The covered CDR3 bases are TGTGCCAGCGGTGATGCCGCCGCTAGTGCAGAAACGCTGTAT. Amino acid sequence: CASGDAAASAETLY. The full-length CDR3 reads as CASGDAAASAETLYF.